The subject of this entry is one T cell receptor (beta chain). Its antigen has not been determined. Per-base quality was not reported, and no clone a single base away is much larger than it. The protocol used for the library was the immunoSEQ multiplex PCR assay. The table was pulled from immuneACCESS by TCRdb, which kept in-frame rearrangements only. Such tables lose some clones; where checked, under half of the loss comes from unresolved V genes, and the rest has no known cause. In all, the sample holds over 60,000 clones, and approximately 90% of those were seen once. The top ten clones comprise 1.9% of the sample. This entry is derived from a study of control samples from healthy donors and cancer patients (dated by TCRdb to 2018 to 2021). Sequencing was performed on PBMCs. The sequence was obtained from a woman in her sixties or seventies with head and neck cancer.

The DNA is as follows: TGTGCCAGCACCAGACAGGGGGAAAACACAGATACGCAGTATTTT. Translated, it reads CASTRQGENTDTQYF. The chain uses TRBV28 and TRBJ2-3; TRBD1 fits 9 bases in the junction. The germline V gene encodes CDR1 MDHEN and CDR2 SYDVKM. The CDR3, from cysteine to phenylalanine, totals 15 residues. Solely the CDR3 DNA is kept, with 45 bases framed from the first base. V trim: 7 bases; J trim: 2 bases; unmatched bases: 7.